This T cell receptor beta chain was sequenced in a study of cytomegalovirus exposure and HLA in healthy donors. This clone turned up a few times. Its antigen remains unidentified. Primers included in the PCR were 60 Vbeta and 13 Jbeta primers. TCRdb's table, derived via immunoSEQ multiplex PCR, lists solely in-frame clones and lacks some. Of 120,000 to 150,000 clones listed, 88% are singletons. Findings and caveats of the study: According to a later analysis, donors in an Asian-associated ancestry cluster reportedly had fewer N-insertions than the 666-donor mean. In vitro assays verified that three CMV-associated chains recognized CMV antigens specifically. A further, later analysis showed that HLA-associated TCR beta chains (compared with equally common others) were more clonally expanded.

CDR3 size: 14 residues. The V and J ends lost 1 base and 6 bases respectively, with 12 bases between them. The germline V gene has CDR1 LGHNA and CDR2 YNFKEQ. The sequence was obtained from a woman aged 40 to 55 in good health and CMV-seronegative. This chain connects TRBV4-2 to TRBJ1-1, with D perhaps TRBD1 (6 bases). Sequenced sample: PBMCs. Written as DNA, the CDR3 is TGTGCCAGCAGCCAAGCCGTGACAGGCCCTGAAGCTTTCTTT. Amino acids: CASSQAVTGPEAFF.